The 12 T cell receptor beta chains below come from one sample, sequenced in a study of T cell responses to AZD1222 COVID-19 vaccine. The method was immunoSEQ multiplex PCR; TCRdb's version includes in-frame clones alone and lacks a portion of them. The repertoire holds roughly 100,000 clones, with 80% to 90% as singletons. Sample: peripheral blood, taken on day 0 of AZD1222 vaccination. Every receptor here comes from an adult in good health.

V usage is TRBV11-2 and J usage is TRBJ1-1; no firm D call. Between the trimmed V and J ends, which lost 3 bases and 4 bases, there was a span of 21 bases. The CDR3 has 17 amino acids. Germline lookup yields CDR1 SGHAT and CDR2 FQNNGV. CDR3: CASSFHPSGVGSTEAFF. The DNA of the CDR3 is TGTGCCAGCAGCTTTCACCCCAGCGGGGTAGGGAGCACTGAAGCTTTCTTT.

The genes are TRBV4-3 and TRBJ2-2; no clear D gene. Germline CDR1 reads LGHNA; CDR2 reads YSLEER. The CDR3 contains 17 residues. V lost 2 bases and J 5 bases, leaving 18 bases between the germline ends. The CDR3 loop is CASSQKLSAWETGELFF. The DNA of the CDR3 is TGCGCCAGCAGCCAAAAACTCTCCGCATGGGAAACCGGGGAGCTGTTTTTT.

The gene calls are TRBV6-5 and TRBJ2-7; D is possibly TRBD2 (6 bases). V was shortened by 6 bases and J by 0 bases, with 15 bases between the two germline ends. Germline CDR1 is MNHEY and CDR2 is SVGAGI. This CDR3 contains 15 residues. This CDR3 reads CASRLAIANSYEQYF. The CDR3 nucleotides read TGTGCCAGCAGACTAGCCATCGCCAACTCCTACGAGCAGTACTTC.

This rearrangement joins TRBV29-1 to TRBJ2-7; TRBD1 matches 11 bases. Germline loops: CDR1 SQVTM, CDR2 ANQGSEA. The CDR3 contains 13 residues. V shed 7 bases and J 3 bases; nucleotides not matched to a gene: 5. The CDR3 nucleotides are TGCAGCGGATGGGACAGGGGGGGCTACGAGCAGTACTTC. This gives the protein CSGWDRGGYEQYF.

The V and J genes are TRBV18 and TRBJ2-5; perhaps TRBD1 as D (6 bases). V shed 5 bases and J shed 8 bases, with 15 bases lying between them. Germline CDR1 reads KGHSH; CDR2 reads LQKENI. The CDR3 is 13 amino acids. The CDR3 nucleotides are TGTGCCAGCTCATCGGACAGAGTCGGCACCCAGTACTTC. Its translation: CASSSDRVGTQYF.

The V gene is TRBV6-2 or TRBV6-3, the J gene TRBJ2-7, with TRBD2 matching 7 bases. Germline CDR1 reads MNHEY; CDR2 reads SVGEGT. This CDR3 comprises 16 residues. Trimming removed 2 bases from V and 5 bases from J; junction bases left unmatched: 12. Here the CDR3 DNA reads TGTGCCAGCAGTTACAAAATTGGGGAGGGCACCCACGAGCAGTACTTC. Protein: CASSYKIGEGTHEQYF.

This rearrangement joins TRBV7-3 to TRBJ2-3; 8 positions match TRBD1. From germline, CDR1 is SGHTA and CDR2 FQGTGA. V shed 5 bases and J 6 bases; nucleotides not matched to a gene: 7. The CDR3 covers 14 residues. The CDR3 reads CASSHRTGIDTQYF. CDR3 nucleotide sequence: TGTGCCAGCAGCCACCGGACAGGGATCGATACGCAGTATTTT.

V gene TRBV4-3 combines with J gene TRBJ2-5; D remains ambiguous. The CDR3 extends over 15 amino acids. Deletions cut 0 bases from V and 7 bases from J, with 15 bases between. Germline V gene data show CDR1 as LGHNA and CDR2 as YSLEER. The CDR3 protein is CASSQERVPRATQYF. Written as DNA, the CDR3 is TGCGCCAGCAGCCAAGAAAGGGTTCCGAGAGCGACCCAGTACTTC.

V usage is TRBV5-5 and J usage is TRBJ2-1; TRBD2 matches 12 bases. CDR3 length: 16 amino acids. Trimming took 4 bases from V and 6 from J; bases not matched to a gene: 8. Germline V gene lookup returns CDR1 SGHKS and CDR2 YYEKEE (reference sequence). CDR3: CASSPGLAGRGNEQFF. The DNA for the CDR3 is TGTGCCAGCAGCCCTGGACTAGCGGGGAGGGGCAATGAGCAGTTCTTC.

The rearrangement links TRBV13 to TRBJ1-2; D perhaps matches TRBD1 (5 bases). The ends were cut back, 2 bases at V and 2 bases at J, with 9 bases in the middle. In germline, CDR1 is PRHDT, CDR2 FYEKMQ (reference sequence). This CDR3 spans 14 amino acids. The CDR3 reads CASSLLTDNYGYTF. The CDR3 nucleotides read TGTGCCAGCAGCTTACTGACAGACAACTATGGCTACACCTTC.

The genes are TRBV5-1 and TRBJ1-2; perhaps TRBD1 as D (5 bases). Germline V gene sequence: CDR1 SGHRS, CDR2 YFSETQ. V lost 2 bases and J lost 4, with 12 bases in between. CDR3 size: 14 residues. The CDR3 sequence: CASSFDSSRYGYTF. The CDR3 DNA sequence: TGCGCCAGCAGCTTCGACAGTAGTCGCTATGGCTACACCTTC.

The CDR3 DNA sequence: TGTGCCAGCAGCTTATGGGGGAGTGGCTCACCCCTCCACTTT. This sequence encodes CASSLWGSGSPLHF. The chain recombines TRBV7-9 with TRBJ1-6; D is possibly TRBD1 (5 bases). The V gene lost 2 bases and the J gene lost 10 bases, with 12 bases spanning the gap. The CDR3 runs to 14 residues. Germline CDR1 is SEHNR and CDR2 is FQNEAQ (reference sequence).